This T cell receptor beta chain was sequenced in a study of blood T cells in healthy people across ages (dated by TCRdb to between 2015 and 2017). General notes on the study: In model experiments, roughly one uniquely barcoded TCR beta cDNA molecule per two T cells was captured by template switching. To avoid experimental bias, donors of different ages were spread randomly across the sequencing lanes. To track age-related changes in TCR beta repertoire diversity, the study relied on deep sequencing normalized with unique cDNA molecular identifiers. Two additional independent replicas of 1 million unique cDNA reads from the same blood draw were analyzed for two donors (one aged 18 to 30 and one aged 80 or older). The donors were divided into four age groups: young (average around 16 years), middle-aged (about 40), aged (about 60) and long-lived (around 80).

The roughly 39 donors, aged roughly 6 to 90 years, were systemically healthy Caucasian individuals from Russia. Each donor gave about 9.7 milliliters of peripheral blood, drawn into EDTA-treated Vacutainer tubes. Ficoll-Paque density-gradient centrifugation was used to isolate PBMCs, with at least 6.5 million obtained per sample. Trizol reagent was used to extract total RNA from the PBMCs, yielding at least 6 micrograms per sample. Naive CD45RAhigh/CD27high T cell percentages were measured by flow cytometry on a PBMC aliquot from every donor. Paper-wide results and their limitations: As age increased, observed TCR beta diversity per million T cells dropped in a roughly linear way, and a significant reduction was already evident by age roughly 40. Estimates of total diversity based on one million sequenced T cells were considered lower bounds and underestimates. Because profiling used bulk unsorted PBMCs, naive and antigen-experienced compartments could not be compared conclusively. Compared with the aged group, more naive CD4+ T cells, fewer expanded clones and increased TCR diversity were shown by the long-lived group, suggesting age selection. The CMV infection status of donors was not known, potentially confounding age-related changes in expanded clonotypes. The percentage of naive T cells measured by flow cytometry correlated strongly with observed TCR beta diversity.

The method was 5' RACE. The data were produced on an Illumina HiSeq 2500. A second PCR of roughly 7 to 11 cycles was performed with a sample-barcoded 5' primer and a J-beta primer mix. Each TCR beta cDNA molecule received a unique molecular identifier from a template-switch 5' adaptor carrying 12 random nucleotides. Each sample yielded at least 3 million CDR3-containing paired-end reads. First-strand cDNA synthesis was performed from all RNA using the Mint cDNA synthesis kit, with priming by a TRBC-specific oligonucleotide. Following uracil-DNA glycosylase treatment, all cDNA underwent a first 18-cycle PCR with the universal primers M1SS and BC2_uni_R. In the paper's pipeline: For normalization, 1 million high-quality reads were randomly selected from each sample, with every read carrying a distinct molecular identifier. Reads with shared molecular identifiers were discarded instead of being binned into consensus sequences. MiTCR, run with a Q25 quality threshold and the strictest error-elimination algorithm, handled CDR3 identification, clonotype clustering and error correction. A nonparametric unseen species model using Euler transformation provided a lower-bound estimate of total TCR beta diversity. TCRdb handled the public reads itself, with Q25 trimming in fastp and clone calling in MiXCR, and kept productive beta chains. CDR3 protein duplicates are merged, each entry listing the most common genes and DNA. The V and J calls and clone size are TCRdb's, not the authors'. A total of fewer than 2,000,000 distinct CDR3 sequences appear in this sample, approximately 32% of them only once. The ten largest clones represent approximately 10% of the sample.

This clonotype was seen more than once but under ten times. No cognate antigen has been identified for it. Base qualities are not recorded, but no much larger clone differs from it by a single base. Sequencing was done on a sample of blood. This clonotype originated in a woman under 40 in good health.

The DNA reads TGTGCCAGCAGCTTAGCGGGGGGGGTAGGGACAGGTCGCTCGAGGAGTGTTTACGAGCAGTACTTC. It translates to CASSLAGGVGTGRSRSVYEQYF. The V and J genes are TRBV7-8 and TRBJ2-7; TRBD1 is a weak D gene call, 8 bases matching. The V end loses 0 bases and the J end loses 4 bases, and a stretch of 34 bases separates them. From the cysteine through the phenylalanine, the CDR3 covers 22 amino acids. Only the CDR3 portion is preserved as DNA: 66 bases, with reading frame beginning at the first base. The germline V gene supplies CDR1 SGHVS and CDR2 FQNEAQ. The entire variable domain, with the stretches around the CDR3 drawn from the reference TRBV7-8 and TRBJ2-7 proteins, is GAGVSQSPRYKVAKRGQDVALRCDPISGHVSLFWYQQALGQGPEFLTYFQNEAQLDKSGLPSDRFFAERPEGSVSTLKIQRTQQEDSAVYLCASSLAGGVGTGRSRSVYEQYFGPGTRLTVT.